Each of the 10 T cell receptor beta chains below was sequenced from the same sample in a study of naive and memory T cell subsets. The beta constant-region primer was an equimolar mix of two oligonucleotides covering TRBC1 and TRBC2. MiXCR, applied by TCRdb to the UMI-ligation and nested PCR reads, yields one record per CDR3 protein. Of some 150,000 distinct CDR3 sequences listed, 15% to 20% are singletons. Sequenced: naive CD4+ T cells from blood. These receptors originate from a human donor in good health.

The table lists this clonotype with a few counts. The rearrangement joins TRBV7-2 to TRBJ2-7; 8 positions match TRBD2. In germline, CDR1 is SGHTA, CDR2 FQGNSA. The CDR3 is 14 residues long. Trimming cost V 8 bases and J 2 bases; bases outside gene matches: 8. The CDR3 coding sequence is TGTGCCAGCCGCATGGCGGGAGGAACCTACGAGCAGTACTTC. Translated, it gives CASRMAGGTYEQYF.

This clonotype was detected many times. V and J are TRBV27 and TRBJ1-4; weak D call: TRBD1 (5 bases). The CDR3 runs to 14 residues. Trimming took off 5 bases at V and 5 bases at J, with 12 bases between the two ends. Germline V gene data show CDR1 as MNHEY and CDR2 as SMNVEV (reference sequence). This CDR3 reads CASSDQGRNEKLFF. CDR3 DNA: TGTGCCAGCAGTGATCAGGGAAGGAATGAAAAACTGTTTTTT. Based on the CDR3 plus reference TRBV27 and TRBJ1-4, the full variable domain is EAQVTQNPRYLITVTGKKLTVTCSQNMNHEYMSWYRQDPGLGLRQIYYSMNVEVTDKGDVPEGYKVSRKEKRNFPLILESPSPNQTSLYFCASSDQGRNEKLFFGSGTQLSVL.

This clonotype was picked up a small number of times. The CDR3 DNA reads as TGTGCCATCACAGGGGAAAGCACAGATACGCAGTATTTT. Amino acids: CAITGESTDTQYF. The V call is TRBV10-3, the J call TRBJ2-3; D may be TRBD1 (6 bases). The germline V gene encodes CDR1 ENHRY and CDR2 SYGVKD. V dropped 7 bases and J dropped 0 bases, with 8 bases sitting between them. CDR3 length equals 13 residues.

V is TRBV6-2 or TRBV6-3 and J is TRBJ2-7; TRBD1 matches 7 bases. Germline loops: CDR1 MNHEY, CDR2 SVGEGT. J lost 1 base, V lost 2 bases, and 11 bases had no gene match. The CDR3 has 17 amino acids. CDR3 nucleotides: TGTGCCAGCAGTTACCCACTACCTGGGACAGAATCCTACGAGCAGTACTTC. This translates into CASSYPLPGTESYEQYF.

The chain carries TRBV5-5 and TRBJ2-3, with D perhaps matching TRBD1 (6 bases). Germline-derived CDR1 and CDR2 are SGHKS and YYEKEE (reference sequence). Trimming left V 0 bases short and J 5 bases short, with 10 bases between. The CDR3 extends over 14 amino acids. CDR3 in DNA: TGTGCCAGCAGCTTGGGACAGGACATAGATACGCAGTATTTT. Translated: CASSLGQDIDTQYF.

In its sample, this clonotype was seen a few times. The rearrangement joins TRBV9 to TRBJ2-1; 7 nucleotides agree with TRBD2. The CDR3 consists of 16 residues. The trim removed 4 bases at V and 8 bases at J, leaving 15 bases unmatched. The V gene's germline CDR1 is SGDLS and CDR2 YYNGEE. CDR3 nucleotide sequence: TGTGCCAGCAGCCAGCGGGACTCCCTCTTGATCGATGAGCAGTTCTTC. Its translation: CASSQRDSLLIDEQFF.

The sample holds a few counts of this clonotype. The chain recombines TRBV20-1 with TRBJ2-7, with D unresolved. The CDR3 covers 15 residues. Germline loops: CDR1 DFQATT, CDR2 SNEGSKA (reference sequence). Trimming removed 2 bases at V and 0 bases at J, with 14 bases between. CDR3 in amino acids: CSARPTGSTSYEQYF. CDR3 DNA sequence: TGCAGTGCTAGACCAACCGGTAGCACCTCCTACGAGCAGTACTTC.

This clonotype has more than one count but fewer than ten. The chain recombines TRBV7-9 with TRBJ2-7; 8 bases match TRBD1. V shed 1 base and J 4 bases; nucleotides not matched to a gene: 6. The CDR3 covers 15 residues. The germline V gene has CDR1 SEHNR and CDR2 FQNEAQ (reference sequence). The CDR3, as DNA: TGTGCCAGCAGCTTAGGACAGGGGATCGGGTACGAGCAGTACTTC. It specifies CASSLGQGIGYEQYF.

This chain uses TRBV20-1 with TRBJ1-2; TRBD1 agrees at 7 bases. The germline V gene encodes CDR1 DFQATT and CDR2 SNEGSKA (reference sequence). The CDR3 contains 15 residues. The trim removed 0 bases at V and 4 bases at J, leaving 8 bases unmatched. The CDR3 nucleotides are TGCAGTGCTAGAGAGATAGGTCCAGGGGGCTATGGCTACACCTTC. It specifies CSAREIGPGGYGYTF.

This rearrangement joins TRBV15 to TRBJ2-7; 9 bases align to TRBD1. The CDR3 totals 16 residues. The trim removed 1 base at V and 7 bases at J, leaving 11 bases unmatched. Per the germline V gene, CDR1 is LNHNV and CDR2 is YYDKDF (reference sequence). CDR3 residues: CATSRGETGGRREQYF. CDR3 bases: TGTGCCACCAGCAGAGGGGAGACAGGGGGGCGACGAGAGCAGTACTTC.